This T cell receptor (beta chain) is from a study of blood T cell repertoires in COVID-19. About the study: Samples taken during acute and convalescent COVID-19 were collected in the United States, Italy and Spain. PBMCs, B-cell-depleted T cells, or T cells were the source of the cDNA or gDNA that made up the material.

This CDR3 region has 14 residues. Germline V gives CDR1 SGDLS, CDR2 YYNGEE. Trimming shortened V by 0 bases and J by 4 bases, and 10 bases separated the two germline ends. Original analysis: Reference gene primer amplification yielded estimated nucleated cell counts. Using immunoSEQ multiplex PCR, the repertoire was profiled, and TCRdb retains in-frame clones only, with some absent. V and J calls and clone size follow that table, whereas D and trimming were derived from the DNA. The table lists 150,000 or so clones, around 85% of them singletons, with roughly 1.3% in the top ten. The sample comprised peripheral blood. V is TRBV9 and J is TRBJ1-2, with D tentatively TRBD1 (6 bases). This clonotype originated in a man in his sixties who had recovered from COVID-19. In DNA, the CDR3 is TGTGCCAGCAGCGTAGGTGAAGGGGGCTATGGCTACACCTTC. Translating gives CASSVGEGGYGYTF.